The present T cell receptor (beta chain) was sequenced within a study of blood T cell repertoires in COVID-19. The CDR3 is made up of 15 amino acids. The germline gives CDR1 SGHRS, CDR2 YFSETQ. Trimming removed 0 bases from V and 3 bases from J; junction bases left unmatched: 1. Assay: immunoSEQ multiplex PCR; the TCRdb copy retains only in-frame clones and omits some. Counted here are over 30,000 clones, approximately 86% occurring once; the ten biggest clones make up 20% to 30%. In the case of this clone: The sample holds other DNA sequences that translate to the same CDR3.

Source material: peripheral blood. The rearrangement joins TRBV5-1 to TRBJ2-3; 10 bases are shared with TRBD1. The clonotype comes from an elderly woman with active or convalescent COVID-19. CDR3 loop: CASSLGGQGTDTQYF. The CDR3 coding sequence is TGCGCCAGCAGCTTGGGGGGACAGGGGACAGATACGCAGTATTTT.